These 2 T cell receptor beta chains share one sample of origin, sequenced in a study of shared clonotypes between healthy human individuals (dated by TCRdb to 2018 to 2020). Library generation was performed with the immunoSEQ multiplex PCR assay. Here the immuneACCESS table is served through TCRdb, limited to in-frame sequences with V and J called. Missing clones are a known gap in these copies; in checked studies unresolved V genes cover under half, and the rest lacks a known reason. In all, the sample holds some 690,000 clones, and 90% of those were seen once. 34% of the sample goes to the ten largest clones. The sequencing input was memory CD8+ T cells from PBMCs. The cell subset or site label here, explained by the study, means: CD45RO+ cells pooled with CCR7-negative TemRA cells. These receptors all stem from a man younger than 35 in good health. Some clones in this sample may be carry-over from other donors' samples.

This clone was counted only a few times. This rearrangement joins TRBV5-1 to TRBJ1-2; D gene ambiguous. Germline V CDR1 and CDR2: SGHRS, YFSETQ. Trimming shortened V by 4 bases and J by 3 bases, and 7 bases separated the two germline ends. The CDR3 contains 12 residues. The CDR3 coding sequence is TGCGCCAGCAGCCTGAACGACTATGGCTACACCTTC. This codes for CASSLNDYGYTF.

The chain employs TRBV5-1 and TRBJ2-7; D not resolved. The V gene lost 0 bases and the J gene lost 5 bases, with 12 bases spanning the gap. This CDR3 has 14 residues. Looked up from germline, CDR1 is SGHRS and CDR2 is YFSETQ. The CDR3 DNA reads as TGCGCCAGCAGCTTGGCCCCTGCCCCCCACGAGCAGTACTTC. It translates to CASSLAPAPHEQYF.